The rows below give T cell receptor beta chains drawn from one sample of a study of shared clonotypes between healthy human individuals. TCRdb's copy holds only in-frame clones and misses some; the assay was immunoSEQ multiplex PCR. The sample lists nearly 750,000 clones, approximately 77% occurring once. The specimen was memory CD4+ T cells sorted from blood. Receptor source: a woman in her twenties or thirties in good health. Each CDR3 is given with its conserved first and last residue. Fields, in order: J gene, clone size, V gene, D gene, CDR3 DNA, CDR3 protein. The D gene is left open where the match is weak. Clone size is not always given. Where it is, it says once, few, many or a class for expanded clones.

j_gene: TRBJ2-5
abundance: few
v_gene: TRBV27
d_gene: -
CDR3nt: TGTGCCAGCAGTTTTTTGGCCTACGGGAGAGAGACCCAGTACTTC
CDR3aa: CASSFLAYGRETQYF

j_gene: TRBJ2-6
abundance: -
v_gene: TRBV2
d_gene: -
CDR3nt: TGTGCCAGCAGCTCTAACAGGGTTGGGGCCAACGTCCTGACTTTC
CDR3aa: CASSSNRVGANVLTF

j_gene: TRBJ2-1
abundance: -
v_gene: TRBV5-1
d_gene: TRBD2
CDR3nt: TGCGCCAGCAGCTGGGCGGCGGGAGCCTCGAATGAGCAGTTCTTC
CDR3aa: CASSWAAGASNEQFF

j_gene: TRBJ2-7
abundance: -
v_gene: TRBV7-8
d_gene: -
CDR3nt: TGTGCCAGCAGCTTTGGCCCGTGGGACGAGCAGTACTTC
CDR3aa: CASSFGPWDEQYF

j_gene: TRBJ2-7
abundance: -
v_gene: TRBV7-9
d_gene: TRBD2
CDR3nt: TGTGCCAGCAGCTCTGGACTAGCGGGATCTCAGCAGTACTTC
CDR3aa: CASSSGLAGSQQYF

j_gene: TRBJ2-7
abundance: -
v_gene: TRBV28
d_gene: TRBD1
CDR3nt: TGTGCCAGCAGTTTGATTTGGGGCGCTGCACAGGGGTCCTACGAGCAGTACTTC
CDR3aa: CASSLIWGAAQGSYEQYF

j_gene: TRBJ2-5
abundance: -
v_gene: TRBV4-2
d_gene: -
CDR3nt: TGTGCCAGCAGCTCCTCCCTTTTCCAAGAGACCCAGTACTTC
CDR3aa: CASSSSLFQETQYF

j_gene: TRBJ1-3
abundance: once
v_gene: TRBV29-1
d_gene: TRBD1
CDR3nt: TGCAGCGTGCTACCTCGGACAGGATCCTCTGGAAACACCATATATTTT
CDR3aa: CSVLPRTGSSGNTIYF

j_gene: TRBJ1-5
abundance: -
v_gene: TRBV6-1
d_gene: -
CDR3nt: TGTGCCAGCAGTGCCCCCGGGGCAACCCTCTTTAGCAATCAGCCCCAGCATTTT
CDR3aa: CASSAPGATLFSNQPQHF

j_gene: TRBJ2-7
abundance: -
v_gene: TRBV30
d_gene: TRBD2
CDR3nt: TGTGCCTGGAGTGGGAGACTAGCGGGATACGAGCAGTACTTC
CDR3aa: CAWSGRLAGYEQYF

j_gene: TRBJ2-1
abundance: -
v_gene: TRBV7-6
d_gene: -
CDR3nt: TGTGCCAGCAGCTTAGTAGGAGCGGACCCTACCTACAATGAGCAGTTCTTC
CDR3aa: CASSLVGADPTYNEQFF

j_gene: TRBJ1-2
abundance: -
v_gene: TRBV6-6
d_gene: -
CDR3nt: TGTGCCAGCAGTTACTTAGACAGGACCACTCTAGGGGGCTACACCTTC
CDR3aa: CASSYLDRTTLGGYTF

j_gene: TRBJ1-2
abundance: -
v_gene: TRBV28
d_gene: -
CDR3nt: TGTGCCAGCAGTTCCCATTGGGACCGAGGAAATGGCTACACCTTC
CDR3aa: CASSSHWDRGNGYTF

j_gene: TRBJ2-1
abundance: -
v_gene: TRBV2
d_gene: TRBD2
CDR3nt: TGTGCCAGCAGTAAGGGACTAGCGGGAGGTGAGCAGTTCTTC
CDR3aa: CASSKGLAGGEQFF

j_gene: TRBJ1-5
abundance: -
v_gene: TRBV28
d_gene: -
CDR3nt: TGTGCCAGCAGTTTACGGCCTAATCAGCCCCAGCATTTT
CDR3aa: CASSLRPNQPQHF

j_gene: TRBJ2-5
abundance: -
v_gene: TRBV4-2
d_gene: -
CDR3nt: TGTGCCAGCAGCCGCGGCCGACTAGTCGGCGCCGAAGAGACCCAGTACTTC
CDR3aa: CASSRGRLVGAEETQYF

j_gene: TRBJ1-1
abundance: -
v_gene: TRBV18
d_gene: TRBD1
CDR3nt: TGTGCCAGCTCTCAAGGACAGGGTGAAGCTTTCTTT
CDR3aa: CASSQGQGEAFF

j_gene: TRBJ2-7
abundance: -
v_gene: TRBV30
d_gene: -
CDR3nt: TGTGCCTGGAGTCGCGGTCTGAGCTCCTACGAGCAGTACTTC
CDR3aa: CAWSRGLSSYEQYF

j_gene: TRBJ2-5
abundance: -
v_gene: TRBV6-5
d_gene: -
CDR3nt: TGTGCCAGCAGTTACTCGTCCGCCGGGGAGACCCAGTACTTC
CDR3aa: CASSYSSAGETQYF

j_gene: TRBJ2-1
abundance: few
v_gene: TRBV7-9
d_gene: TRBD2
CDR3nt: TGTGCCAGCAGCTTAGCGGGAGGGGATGAGCAGTTCTTC
CDR3aa: CASSLAGGDEQFF

j_gene: TRBJ1-4
abundance: -
v_gene: TRBV11-2
d_gene: -
CDR3nt: TGTGCCAGCAGACCGGGGAGGGGCGGTCTCTTGGGAGGGGAAAAACTGTTTTTT
CDR3aa: CASRPGRGGLLGGEKLFF

j_gene: TRBJ1-1
abundance: once
v_gene: TRBV7-9
d_gene: -
CDR3nt: TGTGCCAGCAGCCCCAGAAAAGACAGGATCAACACTGAAGCTTTCTTT
CDR3aa: CASSPRKDRINTEAFF